This T cell receptor beta chain was retrieved from a study of blood T cells in healthy people across ages. Trimming shortened V by 5 bases and J by 4 bases, and 9 bases separated the two germline ends. CDR1 is MDHEN, CDR2 SYDVKM, per germline. The CDR3 extends over 13 amino acids. The donors, aged about 6 to 95, were healthy Caucasians from Russia. The extraction recovered at least 5.5 micrograms of total RNA per sample. Study findings and constraints: Both higher diversity and more naive CD4+ cells marked long-lived donors when set against aged donors.

A J-beta primer mix and a sample-barcoded 5' primer were used in a second PCR of about 7 to 12 cycles. Every molecule of cDNA carried a tag from a template-switch adaptor with 12 random nucleotides. TCRdb reanalysed the 5' RACE reads using MiXCR and keeps one entry per CDR3 protein. This repertoire shows some 320,000 distinct CDR3 sequences, roughly 27% found once; its top ten account for around 29%. As concerns this clonotype: Its target is unknown.

This sequence was found in a woman in her sixties or seventies in good health. V and J are TRBV28 and TRBJ1-3; D not certain. The sample consisted of blood. The CDR3 spells CASSPLGGNTIYF. The CDR3 nucleotides read TGTGCCAGCAGTCCTTTAGGGGGAAACACCATATATTTT.